This entry features one T cell receptor (beta chain) sequence. The sample is drawn from a study of blood T cell repertoires in COVID-19. Study-wide context: Specimens from acute and convalescent COVID-19 originated in the United States, Italy and Spain. PBMCs, B-cell-depleted T cells, or T cells provided the cDNA or gDNA that made up the material.

Germline V CDR1 and CDR2: KGHSH, LQKENI. V dropped 3 bases and J dropped 9; count of bases not matched to a gene: 9. CDR3 size: 16 residues. In the original analysis: Estimated nucleated cell counts came from reference gene primer amplification. Sequenced by immunoSEQ multiplex PCR; TCRdb stores in-frame clones only, minus some. That table furnishes V, J and clone size, whereas the DNA furnished D and trimming. The sample yields 120,000 to 150,000 clones, about three quarters seen once. The chain combines TRBV18 with TRBJ1-6, with 9 bases lining up with TRBD1. Sequencing was done on a sample of peripheral blood. The TCR originated in a man of 80 years or more with acute or convalescent COVID-19. The CDR3 here is CASSPIPGQGSSPLHF. DNA for the CDR3: TGTGCCAGCTCACCGATTCCGGGACAGGGTAGTTCACCCCTCCACTTT.